This TCR beta chain was recovered during a study of preoperative IRX-2 immunotherapy in early breast cancer. Data came from immunoSEQ multiplex PCR; TCRdb stores just in-frame clones and leaves some out. The sample carries around 34,000 clones, 90% to 95% recorded once. The CDR3 has 16 residues. The germline CDR1 and CDR2 sequences are SGDLS and YYNGEE. V lost 4 bases and J 7 bases, leaving 23 bases between the germline ends. As for treatment: preoperative locoregional IRX-2 cytokine immunotherapy. Preoperative locoregional IRX-2 cytokine immunotherapy was tested in the phase Ib source study. The specimen was obtained from a patient treated with IRX-2 immunotherapy. The V call is TRBV9, the J call TRBJ1-1; maybe TRBD1 (6 bases). The TCR sequence derives from a human donor with breast cancer. The CDR3 region is CASSPDRSRASIEAFF. CDR3 coding DNA: TGTGCCAGCAGCCCCGACAGGTCTCGGGCCTCCATTGAAGCTTTCTTT. The complete variable domain, with remaining parts taken from reference TRBV9 and TRBJ1-1, reads DSGVTQTPKHLITATGQRVTLRCSPRSGDLSVYWYQQSLDQGLQFLIQYYNGEERAKGNILERFSAQQFPDLHSELNLSSLELGDSALYFCASSPDRSRASIEAFFGQGTRLTVV.